The 3 T cell receptor beta chains given below trace back to one sample, sequenced in a study of blood T cell repertoires in COVID-19. Sequenced by immunoSEQ multiplex PCR; TCRdb stores in-frame clones only, minus some. Among about 400,000 clones listed, roughly 90% were seen once. The sample was peripheral blood. The receptors come from a woman aged 60-75 years with COVID-19, enrolled during active disease.

The chain is built from TRBV5-4 and TRBJ2-2; D is ambiguous. V lost 1 base to trimming and J lost 4 bases, with 11 bases between them. CDR3 size: 15 residues. CDR1 is SGHNT, CDR2 YYREEE, per germline (reference sequence). Written as DNA, the CDR3 is TGTGCCAGCAGCTTGTCTAGTAGTATCACCGGGGAGCTGTTTTTT. This codes for CASSLSSSITGELFF. Full variable domain (remainder filled in from reference TRBV5-4 and TRBJ2-2): ETGVTQSPTHLIKTRGQQVTLRCSSQSGHNTVSWYQQALGQGPQFIFQYYREEENGRGNFPPRFSGLQFPNYSSELNVNALELDDSALYLCASSLSSSITGELFFGEGSRLTVL.

The V gene is TRBV5-6, the J gene TRBJ1-2; TRBD1 aligns across 7 bases. Trimming cost V 2 bases and J 6 bases; bases outside gene matches: 4. Germline-derived CDR1 and CDR2 are SGHDT and YYEEEE. The CDR3 has 13 residues. CDR3 bases: TGTGCCAGCAGCTTAAGGACAGGTCATGGCTACACCTTC. Its protein product is CASSLRTGHGYTF.

The chain is built from TRBV11-3 and TRBJ1-1; D remains unclear. Germline CDR1 SGHNT, CDR2 YENEEA. The length of the CDR3 is 15 residues. V gave up 7 bases and J gave up 6 bases, with 21 bases separating them. This CDR3 is CASIYRRRGRAEAFF. For the CDR3, the DNA is TGTGCCAGCATCTACCGACGTAGAGGGAGAGCTGAAGCTTTCTTT.